What follows describes a single T cell receptor beta chain. The antigen this receptor binds is unknown. Nothing much larger sits one base from this clone, and base qualities are not available. Library preparation was by the immunoSEQ multiplex PCR assay. To provide template for TCR sequencing, every sample had RNA extracted and reverse transcribed into cDNA. First-strand cDNA was synthesized with SuperScript III using a 2:1 mix of oligo-dT and random hexamers. A synthetic immune receptor repertoire was used to gauge amplification bias, and whatever bias remained was removed computationally. The authors' pipeline ran thus. After raw reads were preprocessed to remove errors, the CDR3 was defined following IMGT conventions as running from the conserved cysteine to phenylalanine. Clonality was computed by normalizing Shannon entropy by log2 of the number of productive unique TCRs and subtracting the result from 1. Whether scalp clones were CD4 or CD8 was inferred by matching scalp TCRbeta sequences against CD4 and CD8 repertoires sorted from blood. Not all clones reach the TCRdb copy of this immuneACCESS table, which keeps in-frame sequences only. Checked studies attribute under half of the gap to unresolved V genes and leave the rest unexplained. That table gives V, J and clone size, and the DNA gave D and trimming. In this sample the table shows roughly 120,000 clones, roughly 69% of which occur a single time. About 3% of the sample is held by the ten biggest clonotypes.

This sample was taken from a study of CD8+ T cells in alopecia areata (dated by TCRdb to 2017 to 2018). For the study in its entirety: In both human patients and the C3H/HeJ mouse model, the study applied high-throughput TCRbeta sequencing to look at T cell clonal expansion in alopecia areata. TCRbeta CDR3 regions were amplified by immunoSEQ multiplex PCR using 35 Vbeta forward and 13 Jbeta reverse primers. Human TCRbeta sequencing covered scalp tissue and sorted CD4+ and CD8+ peripheral blood T cells from patchy and totalis/universalis alopecia areata patients and healthy controls. The RNA source kit depended on sample type: the PAXgene miRNA kit for fixed scalp, the miRNeasy kit for PBMCs, and the RNeasy kit for mouse skin. Scalp clonality was compared across normal scalp (n=4), patchy alopecia areata scalp (n=8), and alopecia totalis/universalis scalp (n=8).

What the authors observed across the whole study: Lesional scalp, especially in alopecia totalis/universalis, showed higher clonality and more expanded CD8+ clones than normal scalp, suggesting antigenic drive. Unlike mouse skin, which is dominated by gammadelta T cells, normal human skin has resident alphabeta T cells that are also sequenced, and this complicates analysis of the scalp TCR repertoire. Shared TCR sequences between patients were less evident than in mice, which may be partly attributable to HLA diversity in the patient population.

After PBMCs were isolated by density centrifugation and stained for CD3, CD4 and CD8, a FACSAria was used to sort CD4+ and CD8+ T cells. Scalp biopsies and blood samples were provided by unaffected controls. The CDR3, from cysteine to phenylalanine, totals 16 residues. The entry retains the CDR3 DNA only, 48 bases that are in frame from base 1. The junction shows trimming of 0 bases on V and 1 base on J, plus 15 bases between the germline ends. As encoded in the germline V gene, CDR1 is SQVTM while CDR2 is ANQGSEA. The chain is assembled from TRBV29-1 and TRBJ1-1; a tentative D match to TRBD1 spans 5 bases. Input material: CD4+ T cells sorted from blood. This receptor was identified in a human donor in good health. The CDR3 protein: CSVEEGWGKANTEAFF. The nucleotide sequence is given as TGCAGCGTTGAAGAGGGGTGGGGGAAAGCGAACACTGAAGCTTTCTTT.